This T cell receptor beta chain was sequenced during a study of T cells in severe cutaneous drug reactions. Overall study context: Patients came from Taiwan, Thailand and a European registry, 2011 to 2018.

Study-wide results and caveats: All seven CBZ-SJS/TEN blister samples shared a public TCRbeta CDR3 at mean roughly 14%. Carbamazepine-induced Stevens-Johnson syndrome or toxic epidermal necrolysis patients showed strongly raised TRBV12-4, around 35% in blister cells and 4% to 6% in PBMC.

Worth noting for this clonotype: Its antigen is unidentified.

TCR subtype-specific primers in iRepertoire multiplex PCR prepared libraries for bulk and single-cell sequencing. Each sample contributed roughly 90-550 ng of RNA for bulk libraries. Each CDR3 protein gets one entry in TCRdb, which reprocessed the multiplex PCR reads and gives no DNA. The table lists 6,000 or so distinct CDR3 sequences. Germline V gene data show CDR1 as SGDLS and CDR2 as YYNGEE. CDR3 length: 15 amino acids. The patients sequenced had a carbamazepine-induced Stevens-Johnson syndrome or toxic epidermal necrolysis reaction. Sequencing was done on a sample of cells from a skin blister. The TCR sequence derives from a human donor with toxic epidermal necrolysis, a severe cutaneous drug reaction. This chain uses TRBV9 with TRBJ2-7. The CDR3 loop reads CASSPHGGYSYEQYF.